A single count supports the clone carrying this TCR beta chain. No antigen is known for it. This CDR3 is built from 13 residues. Germline V CDR1 and CDR2: SGDLS, YYNGEE. V was clipped by 3 bases and J by 1 base; unmatched bases: 0. TCRdb's table, derived via immunoSEQ multiplex PCR, lists solely in-frame clones and lacks some. The data contain tens of thousands of clones, roughly 80% of them singletons. The entry originates in a study of OX40 agonist ivuxolimab in advanced cancers. Turning to the study itself: The study enrolled dose-escalation patients with hepatocellular carcinoma, melanoma, renal cell or head and neck cancer. Study results and caveats: Doses of 0.1 to 3.0 mg/kg were accompanied by clonal expansion of CD4+ and CD8+ blood T cells by week 6.

The rearrangement uses TRBV9 and TRBJ2-7; 8 bases agree with TRBD1. The source is an adult with an advanced solid tumor such as melanoma, head and neck, liver or kidney cancer. This specimen was CD4+ or CD8+ T cells sorted from blood, taken in a trial of the OX40 agonist ivuxolimab. The CDR3 DNA sequence: TGTGCCAGCAGCGGACAGGGGTCCTACGAGCAGTACTTC. This codes for CASSGQGSYEQYF.